This T cell receptor beta chain derives from a study of shared clonotypes between healthy human individuals. About the research overall: The donor group consisted of a couple of women and three men, aged 18 to 49.

HIV-negative, healthy adults without recent acute infections or vaccinations were the donors. Investigators divided CD4+ cells into CD45RA+ naive and CD45RA-negative memory subsets. Concerning this clone: The same CDR3 can be traced to other DNA sequences in this sample.

The repertoire was sequenced with immunoSEQ multiplex PCR; TCRdb's copy has only in-frame clones and lacks some. Among around 980,000 clones listed, 75% to 80% were seen once. The V end was cut by 0 bases, the J end by 0 bases, with 3 bases between. The CDR3 covers 15 residues. Germline values: CDR1 MNHEY, CDR2 SVGAGI. The gene calls are TRBV6-5 and TRBJ2-6, with D unresolved. This clonotype originated in a man between 18 and 35 years old in good health. Some clones in this sample may be carry-over from other donors' samples. The sequenced sample was memory CD4+ T cells from PBMCs. Regarding subset: CD45RA-negative fraction. CDR3 coding DNA: TGTGCCAGCAGTTACTCTAGCTCTGGGGCCAACGTCCTGACTTTC. Translating gives CASSYSSSGANVLTF.